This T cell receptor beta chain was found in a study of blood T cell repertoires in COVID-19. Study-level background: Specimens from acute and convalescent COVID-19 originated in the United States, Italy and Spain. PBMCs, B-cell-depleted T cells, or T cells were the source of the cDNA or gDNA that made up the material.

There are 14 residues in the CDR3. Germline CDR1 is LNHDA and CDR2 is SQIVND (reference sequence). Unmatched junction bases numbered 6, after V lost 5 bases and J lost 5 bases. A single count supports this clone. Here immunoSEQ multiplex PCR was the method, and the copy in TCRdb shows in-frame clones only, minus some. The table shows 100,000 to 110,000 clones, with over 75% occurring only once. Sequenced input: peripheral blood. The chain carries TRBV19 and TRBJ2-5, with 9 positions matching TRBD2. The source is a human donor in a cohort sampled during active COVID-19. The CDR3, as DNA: TGTGCCAGTAGTCAGGGACTAGCTCGGGAGACCCAGTACTTC. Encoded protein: CASSQGLARETQYF.